The 16 T cell receptor beta chains given below trace back to one sample, sequenced in a study of T cells after yellow fever vaccination. One entry per CDR3 protein results from TCRdb running MiXCR on the 5' RACE reads. The repertoire holds nearly 550,000 distinct CDR3 sequences, roughly 21% seen once, with around 15% in the top ten. Sequencing used PBMCs, obtained 15 days after the yellow fever booster vaccination. These receptors were taken from a man under 40 who received the YFV17D yellow fever vaccine.

J is TRBJ2-1 and V is TRBV20-1; D might be TRBD1 or TRBD2, each matching 5 bases. V lost 6 bases, J lost 7 bases, and 16 bases lay in between. This CDR3 is built from 13 residues. Germline CDR1 reads DFQATT; CDR2 reads SNEGSKA (reference sequence). CDR3 residues: CSARTRGANEQFF. Written as DNA, the CDR3 is TGCAGTGCCCGGACACGGGGCGCTAATGAGCAGTTCTTC.

The CDR3 DNA follows: TGTGCCAGCAGCTTAGCGCAGTCTGGGGCCTACGAGCAGTACTTC. It translates to CASSLAQSGAYEQYF. This chain joins TRBV7-2 and TRBJ2-7; no clear D gene. V was trimmed by 0 bases and J by 2 bases, leaving 11 bases between them. Germline V gene sequence: CDR1 SGHTA, CDR2 FQGNSA. The CDR3 has 15 amino acids. Full variable domain (outside the CDR3, taken from reference TRBV7-2 and TRBJ2-7): GAGVSQSPSNKVTEKGKDVELRCDPISGHTALYWYRQSLGQGLEFLIYFQGNSAPDKSGLPSDRFSAERTGGSVSTLTIQRTQQEDSAVYLCASSLAQSGAYEQYFGPGTRLTVT.

For this clonotype: The DNA is omitted, as the CDR3 cannot be located on it reliably, and the CDR3 follows TCRdb's listing. The V call is TRBV5-5, the J call TRBJ1-5; the table's D gene call, TRBD1, was not cross checked with the DNA. Germline lookup yields CDR1 SGHKS and CDR2 YYEKEE (reference sequence). Both ends counted, the CDR3 spans 14 residues. CDR3 in amino acids: CASSLVGQGSIPHF.

V gene TRBV6-2 or TRBV6-3 combines with J gene TRBJ2-3; 10 bases fit TRBD2. V lost 2 bases and J lost 3; bases outside the gene matches: 14. The V gene's germline CDR1 is MNHEY and CDR2 SVGEGT. CDR3 size: 19 residues. The CDR3 nucleotides read TGTGCCAGCAGTTACACTGCTGTTTCCGGACTAGCGGCAACAGATACGCAGTATTTT. Its translation: CASSYTAVSGLAATDTQYF.

This clonotype was counted between two and nine times. The V and J genes are TRBV30 and TRBJ2-5; D possibly corresponds to TRBD2 (6 bases). The CDR3 extends over 14 amino acids. Germline assignment: CDR1 GTSNPN and CDR2 SVGIG (reference sequence). The V end lost 0 bases, the J end lost 5 bases, and 13 bases lay between the germline ends. CDR3 DNA sequence: TGTGCCTGGAGTGTACGGGGGAGGACCGAGACCCAGTACTTC. Amino acid sequence: CAWSVRGRTETQYF. The full variable domain, with the rest looked up from reference TRBV30 and TRBJ2-5, is SQTIHQWPATLVQPVGSPLSLECTVEGTSNPNLYWYRQAAGRGLQLLFYSVGIGQISSEVPQNLSASRPQDRQFILSSKKLLLSDSGFYLCAWSVRGRTETQYFGPGTRLLVL.

The gene calls are TRBV10-2 and TRBJ2-7; D unclear. Per the germline V gene, CDR1 is WSHSY and CDR2 is SAAADI. The CDR3 extends over 13 amino acids. V lost 0 bases, J lost 3 bases, and 6 bases lay in between. CDR3 sequence: CASSESSIYEQYF. The CDR3 DNA reads TGCGCCAGCAGTGAGTCTTCGATCTACGAGCAGTACTTC.

In its sample, this clonotype was seen a few times. J is TRBJ1-6 and V is TRBV27, with a possible D match to TRBD1 (5 bases). The germline V gene encodes CDR1 MNHEY and CDR2 SMNVEV (reference sequence). Trimming left V 4 bases short and J 6 bases short, with 13 bases between. This CDR3 has 15 residues. CDR3 loop: CASSSLAGTNSPLHF. The DNA of the CDR3 is TGTGCCAGCAGTTCTTTGGCGGGGACTAATTCACCCCTCCACTTT.

J is TRBJ1-2 and V is TRBV3-1; D is perhaps TRBD1 (6 bases). The germline V and J ends were trimmed by 4 bases and 7 bases, with 16 bases remaining between them. This CDR3 region has 14 residues. Germline V gene sequence: CDR1 LGHDT, CDR2 YNNKEL (reference sequence). The CDR3: CASSLRQDFSGYTF. CDR3 coding DNA: TGTGCCAGCAGCCTACGACAGGATTTTTCTGGCTACACCTTC. The variable domain in full, with the rest retrieved from reference TRBV3-1 and TRBJ1-2, is DTAVSQTPKYLVTQMGNDKSIKCEQNLGHDTMYWYKQDSKKFLKIMFSYNNKELIINETVPNRFSPKSPDKAHLNLHINSLELGDSAVYFCASSLRQDFSGYTFGSGTRLTVV.

This sequence joins TRBV29-1 and TRBJ1-1, with D possibly matching TRBD1 (5 bases). Looked up from germline, CDR1 is SQVTM and CDR2 is ANQGSEA. The ends were cut back, 6 bases at V and 5 bases at J, with 10 bases in the middle. The CDR3 is 11 amino acids. The DNA of the CDR3 is TGCAGCGTGGGACCAGGGACTGAAGCTTTCTTT. This sequence encodes CSVGPGTEAFF.

The chain combines TRBV4-1 with TRBJ2-7, with TRBD1 as a possible D gene (5 bases). This CDR3 is built from 13 residues. Germline lookup yields CDR1 MGHRA and CDR2 YSYEKL. V lost 0 bases and J lost 3, with 6 bases in between. CDR3 sequence (DNA): TGCGCCAGCAGCCAAGATCAGGGCTACGAGCAGTACTTC. This codes for CASSQDQGYEQYF.

The chain has TRBV21-1 and TRBJ2-3; TRBD2 was called by the table and not checked on the DNA. TRBV21-1 is assigned pseudogene status. There are 18 residues in the CDR3. The CDR3 nucleotides read TGTGCCAGCAGACCCACACGGCGGGAGGGCCGGGGCACAGATACGCAGTATTTT. It is translated as CASRPTRREGRGTDTQYF.

J is TRBJ2-2 and V is TRBV7-7, with D perhaps matching TRBD2 (5 bases). In germline, CDR1 is SSHAT, CDR2 FNYEAQ (reference sequence). Deletions cut 6 bases from V and 0 bases from J, with 8 bases between. The CDR3 runs 14 residues. CDR3 protein: CASSPTTNTGELFF. The CDR3 nucleotides are TGTGCCAGCAGTCCGACTACGAACACCGGGGAGCTGTTTTTT.

This clonotype was seen only a few times. This chain connects TRBV7-9 to TRBJ1-4; 7 nucleotides align to TRBD1. The length of the CDR3 is 15 residues. The ends lost 5 bases at V and 8 bases at J; junction bases unmatched: 11. The V gene's germline CDR1 is SEHNR and CDR2 FQNEAQ (reference sequence). CDR3 loop: CASSKMGAGGEKLFF. The CDR3 nucleotides read TGTGCCAGCAGCAAAATGGGGGCAGGGGGAGAAAAACTGTTTTTT.

This clonotype was seen a handful of times. DNA of the CDR3: TGTGCCAGCAGTTTGGGGGGGTCAGTCACTGAAGCTTTCTTT. It is translated as CASSLGGSVTEAFF. The chain is built from TRBV28 and TRBJ1-1, with D maybe TRBD1 (5 bases). Germline CDR1 reads MDHEN; CDR2 reads SYDVKM. The CDR3 sequence is 14 residues long. The V and J ends lost 3 bases and 4 bases respectively, with 12 bases between them. Using reference TRBV28 and TRBJ1-1 for the parts outside the CDR3, the full variable domain is DVKVTQSSRYLVKRTGEKVFLECVQDMDHENMFWYRQDPGLGLRLIYFSYDVKMKEKGDIPEGYSVSREKKERFSLILESASTNQTSMYLCASSLGGSVTEAFFGQGTRLTVV.

This clonotype was seen a few times. The chain joins TRBV20-1 to TRBJ2-3; D is unresolved. V lost 3 bases and J lost 2, with 15 bases in between. Germline lookup yields CDR1 DFQATT and CDR2 SNEGSKA (reference sequence). The CDR3 consists of 15 residues. The CDR3 DNA follows: TGCAGTGCTAGTTCCACAAGTGGGGTCACAGATACGCAGTATTTT. Amino acid sequence: CSASSTSGVTDTQYF.

The V and J genes are TRBV28 and TRBJ2-2, with D uncertain. Germline assignment: CDR1 MDHEN and CDR2 SYDVKM. This CDR3 spans 16 amino acids. Trimming stripped 6 bases from V and 4 bases from J, with 18 bases between. DNA of the CDR3: TGTGCCAGCAGGTCTCAGCCTCCTGCGAGCACCGGGGAGCTGTTTTTT. As protein: CASRSQPPASTGELFF. Filled out from reference TRBV28 and TRBJ2-2, the complete variable domain reads DVKVTQSSRYLVKRTGEKVFLECVQDMDHENMFWYRQDPGLGLRLIYFSYDVKMKEKGDIPEGYSVSREKKERFSLILESASTNQTSMYLCASRSQPPASTGELFFGEGSRLTVL.